The rows below give T cell receptor beta chains drawn from one sample of a study of blood T cell repertoires in COVID-19. Here immunoSEQ multiplex PCR was the method, and the copy in TCRdb shows in-frame clones only, minus some. The table includes 97,000 or so clones, about nine tenths detected once. Specimen: peripheral blood. These receptors were obtained from a woman aged 50 to 60 with COVID-19, enrolled during active disease. Each CDR3 is given with its conserved first and last residue. Fields, in order: clone size, J gene, D gene, V gene, CDR3 protein, CDR3 DNA. The D gene is left open where the match is weak. Rows give clone size only sometimes, using once, few, many, or a class for an expanded clone.

abundance: NA; j_gene: TRBJ2-7; d_gene: NA; v_gene: TRBV7-2; CDR3aa: CASSARALGSYEQYF; CDR3nt: TGTGCCAGCAGCGCCCGAGCACTAGGGAGCTACGAGCAGTACTTC
abundance: NA; j_gene: TRBJ2-1; d_gene: NA; v_gene: TRBV18; CDR3aa: CASSPNPGEQFF; CDR3nt: TGTGCCAGCTCACCGAACCCGGGGGAGCAGTTCTTC
abundance: NA; j_gene: TRBJ2-1; d_gene: TRBD2; v_gene: TRBV9; CDR3aa: CASRRTSGDHEQFF; CDR3nt: TGTGCCAGCCGAAGGACTAGCGGGGATCATGAGCAGTTCTTC
abundance: few; j_gene: TRBJ1-5; d_gene: TRBD1; v_gene: TRBV7-2; CDR3aa: CASSLGQGSNQPQHF; CDR3nt: TGTGCCAGCAGCTTGGGACAGGGGAGCAATCAGCCCCAGCATTTT
abundance: NA; j_gene: TRBJ2-5; d_gene: TRBD2; v_gene: TRBV5-6; CDR3aa: CASSLSGGALETQYF; CDR3nt: TGTGCCAGCAGTCTTAGCGGGGGGGCCTTGGAGACCCAGTACTTC
abundance: NA; j_gene: TRBJ1-2; d_gene: NA; v_gene: TRBV20-1; CDR3aa: CSAGQFNGYTF; CDR3nt: TGCAGTGCTGGTCAGTTTAATGGCTACACCTTC
abundance: NA; j_gene: TRBJ1-2; d_gene: TRBD1; v_gene: TRBV29-1; CDR3aa: CSAGTGDYGYTF; CDR3nt: TGCAGCGCAGGGACAGGGGACTATGGCTACACCTTC
abundance: NA; j_gene: TRBJ2-3; d_gene: TRBD2; v_gene: TRBV12-3/TRBV12-4; CDR3aa: CASRPGGGSTQYF; CDR3nt: TGTGCCAGCAGGCCCGGGGGGGGGTCTACGCAGTATTTT
abundance: NA; j_gene: TRBJ2-5; d_gene: NA; v_gene: TRBV3-1/TRBV3-2; CDR3aa: CASSHGTSEGTQYF; CDR3nt: TGTGCCAGCAGCCACGGGACATCCGAGGGGACCCAGTACTTC
abundance: NA; j_gene: TRBJ2-4; d_gene: NA; v_gene: TRBV28; CDR3aa: CASSAPTRNIQYF; CDR3nt: TGTGCCAGTTCTGCCCCAACTCGAAACATTCAGTACTTC
abundance: NA; j_gene: TRBJ2-7; d_gene: TRBD1; v_gene: TRBV28; CDR3aa: CASSYPDRTYEQYF; CDR3nt: TGTGCCAGCAGCTACCCGGACAGGACCTACGAGCAGTACTTC
abundance: NA; j_gene: TRBJ1-3; d_gene: TRBD1; v_gene: TRBV6-6; CDR3aa: CASSAVDRGHGNTIYF; CDR3nt: TGTGCCAGCAGTGCCGTGGATAGGGGGCATGGAAACACCATATATTTT
abundance: NA; j_gene: TRBJ2-5; d_gene: TRBD2; v_gene: TRBV6-5; CDR3aa: CASRSGTSGGETQYF; CDR3nt: TGTGCCAGCAGGTCCGGGACTAGCGGGGGAGAGACCCAGTACTTC
abundance: NA; j_gene: TRBJ2-1; d_gene: TRBD2; v_gene: TRBV27; CDR3aa: CASIPTSASSYNEQFF; CDR3nt: TGTGCCAGCATTCCGACTAGCGCTAGCTCCTACAATGAGCAGTTCTTC
abundance: NA; j_gene: TRBJ1-1; d_gene: TRBD1; v_gene: TRBV7-3; CDR3aa: CASSISSTGATEAFF; CDR3nt: TGTGCCAGCAGCATCTCCTCCACAGGGGCCACTGAAGCTTTCTTT
abundance: once; j_gene: TRBJ2-7; d_gene: TRBD1; v_gene: TRBV5-1; CDR3aa: CASSLAPGQGVDEQYF; CDR3nt: TGCGCCAGCAGCCTAGCCCCGGGACAGGGGGTCGACGAGCAGTACTTC
abundance: NA; j_gene: TRBJ2-2; d_gene: TRBD2; v_gene: TRBV30; CDR3aa: CAWSVAGGNTGELFF; CDR3nt: TGTGCCTGGAGTGTAGCGGGGGGAAACACCGGGGAGCTGTTTTTT
abundance: NA; j_gene: TRBJ2-7; d_gene: TRBD2; v_gene: TRBV7-2; CDR3aa: CASSVALAGGREQYF; CDR3nt: TGTGCCAGCAGCGTCGCTTTAGCGGGGGGTCGCGAGCAGTACTTC
abundance: NA; j_gene: TRBJ2-3; d_gene: NA; v_gene: TRBV20-1; CDR3aa: CSATTDTQYF; CDR3nt: TGCAGTGCTACTACAGATACGCAGTATTTT
abundance: once; j_gene: TRBJ1-2; d_gene: TRBD1; v_gene: TRBV4-1; CDR3aa: CASSQPGTGANYGYTF; CDR3nt: TGCGCCAGCAGCCAGCCCGGGACAGGGGCTAACTATGGCTACACCTTC
abundance: NA; j_gene: TRBJ2-3; d_gene: TRBD2; v_gene: TRBV7-2; CDR3aa: CASSRTSGITDTQYF; CDR3nt: TGTGCCAGCAGCCGGACTAGCGGGATCACAGATACGCAGTATTTT
abundance: once; j_gene: TRBJ2-7; d_gene: NA; v_gene: TRBV27; CDR3aa: CASSLADSYEQYF; CDR3nt: TGTGCCAGCAGTTTGGCAGATTCCTACGAGCAGTACTTC
abundance: NA; j_gene: TRBJ2-4; d_gene: TRBD2; v_gene: TRBV5-6; CDR3aa: CASSLGLSGGFWENIQYF; CDR3nt: TGTGCCAGCAGCCTGGGGCTCAGCGGGGGCTTTTGGGAAAACATTCAGTACTTC
abundance: NA; j_gene: TRBJ2-7; d_gene: TRBD1; v_gene: TRBV27; CDR3aa: CASSTDRGPNEQYF; CDR3nt: TGTGCCAGCAGTACCGACAGGGGGCCGAACGAGCAGTACTTC
abundance: NA; j_gene: TRBJ2-5; d_gene: NA; v_gene: TRBV2; CDR3aa: CASASVGETQYF; CDR3nt: TGTGCCAGCGCCTCGGTCGGGGAGACCCAGTACTTC
abundance: NA; j_gene: TRBJ2-5; d_gene: NA; v_gene: TRBV7-9; CDR3aa: CASSLAWGQSQETQYF; CDR3nt: TGTGCCAGCAGCTTAGCATGGGGCCAGTCCCAAGAGACCCAGTACTTC
abundance: NA; j_gene: TRBJ1-1; d_gene: NA; v_gene: TRBV30; CDR3aa: CAWSRQPIEAFF; CDR3nt: TGTGCCTGGAGTCGACAGCCCATTGAAGCTTTCTTT
abundance: NA; j_gene: TRBJ1-5; d_gene: TRBD1; v_gene: TRBV19; CDR3aa: CASTVGTGAGRQPQHF; CDR3nt: TGTGCCAGTACCGTCGGGACAGGGGCGGGCAGACAGCCCCAGCATTTT